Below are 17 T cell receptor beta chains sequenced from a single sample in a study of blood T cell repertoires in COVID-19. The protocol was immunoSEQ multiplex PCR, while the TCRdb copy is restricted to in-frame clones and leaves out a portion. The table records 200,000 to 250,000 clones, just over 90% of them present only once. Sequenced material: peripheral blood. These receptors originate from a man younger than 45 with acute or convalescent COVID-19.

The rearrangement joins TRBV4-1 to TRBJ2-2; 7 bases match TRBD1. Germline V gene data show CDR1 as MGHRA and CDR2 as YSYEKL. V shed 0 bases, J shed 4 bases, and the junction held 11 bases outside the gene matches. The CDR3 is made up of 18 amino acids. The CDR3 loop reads CASSQDRGRTGGTGELFF. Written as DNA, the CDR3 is TGCGCCAGCAGCCAAGATCGGGGAAGGACAGGTGGCACCGGGGAGCTGTTTTTT.

DNA of the CDR3: TGTGCCAGCAGACCCGGGACAGGGGTATACGAGCAGTACTTC. As protein: CASRPGTGVYEQYF. The chain joins TRBV25-1 to TRBJ2-7, with 10 bases fitting TRBD1. The CDR3 spans 14 residues. CDR1 is MGHDK and CDR2 is SYGVNS in the germline V gene. V lost 6 bases to trimming and J lost 4 bases; unmatched junction nucleotides: 6.

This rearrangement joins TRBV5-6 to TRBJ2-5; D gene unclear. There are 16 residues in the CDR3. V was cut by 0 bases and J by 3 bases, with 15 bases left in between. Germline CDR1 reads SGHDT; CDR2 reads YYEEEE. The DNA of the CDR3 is TGTGCCAGCAGCTTGGCCAAGACTGAAGCTGAAGAGACCCAGTACTTC. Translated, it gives CASSLAKTEAEETQYF.

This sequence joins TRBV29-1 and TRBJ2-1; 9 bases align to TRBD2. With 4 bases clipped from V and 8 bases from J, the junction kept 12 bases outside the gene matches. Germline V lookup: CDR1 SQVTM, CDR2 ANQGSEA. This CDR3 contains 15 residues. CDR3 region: CSVVFRGGGFHEQFF. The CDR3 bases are TGCAGCGTTGTGTTCCGCGGGGGGGGTTTCCATGAGCAGTTCTTC.

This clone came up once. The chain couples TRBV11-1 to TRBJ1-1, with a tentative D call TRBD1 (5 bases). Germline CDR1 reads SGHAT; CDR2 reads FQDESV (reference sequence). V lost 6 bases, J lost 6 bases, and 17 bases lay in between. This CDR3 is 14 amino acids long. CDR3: CASRPDSNRPEAFF. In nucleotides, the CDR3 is TGTGCCAGCAGACCAGACAGTAACCGCCCTGAAGCTTTCTTT. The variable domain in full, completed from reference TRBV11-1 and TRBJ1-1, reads EAEVAQSPRYKITEKSQAVAFWCDPISGHATLYWYRQILGQGPELLVQFQDESVVDDSQLPKDRFSAERLKGVDSTLKIQPAELGDSAMYLCASRPDSNRPEAFFGQGTRLTVV.

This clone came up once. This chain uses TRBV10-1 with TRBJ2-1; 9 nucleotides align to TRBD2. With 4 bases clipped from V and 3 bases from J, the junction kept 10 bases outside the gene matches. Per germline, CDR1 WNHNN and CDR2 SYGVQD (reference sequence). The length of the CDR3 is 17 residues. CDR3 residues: CASSGVTSGSLYNEQFF. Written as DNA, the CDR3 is TGCGCCAGCAGTGGTGTGACTAGCGGAAGCCTCTACAATGAGCAGTTCTTC.

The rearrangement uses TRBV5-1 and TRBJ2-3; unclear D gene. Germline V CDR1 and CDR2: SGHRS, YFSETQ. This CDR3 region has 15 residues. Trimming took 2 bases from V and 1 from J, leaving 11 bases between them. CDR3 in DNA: TGCGCCAGCAGCTTCGAAGCCCTGGGCACAGATACGCAGTATTTT. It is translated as CASSFEALGTDTQYF.

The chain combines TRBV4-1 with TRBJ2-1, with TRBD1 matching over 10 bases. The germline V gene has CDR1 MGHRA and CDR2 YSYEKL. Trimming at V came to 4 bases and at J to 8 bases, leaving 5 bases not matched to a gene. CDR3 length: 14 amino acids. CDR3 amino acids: CASSRDRGVDEQFF. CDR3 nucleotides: TGCGCCAGCAGCCGGGACAGGGGCGTCGATGAGCAGTTCTTC.

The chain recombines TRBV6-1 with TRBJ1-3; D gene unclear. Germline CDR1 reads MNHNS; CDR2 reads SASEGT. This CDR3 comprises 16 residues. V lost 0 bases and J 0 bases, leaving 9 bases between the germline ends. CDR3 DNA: TGTGCCAGCAGTGAAGCGTACCCGGGCTCTGGAAACACCATATATTTT. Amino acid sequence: CASSEAYPGSGNTIYF.

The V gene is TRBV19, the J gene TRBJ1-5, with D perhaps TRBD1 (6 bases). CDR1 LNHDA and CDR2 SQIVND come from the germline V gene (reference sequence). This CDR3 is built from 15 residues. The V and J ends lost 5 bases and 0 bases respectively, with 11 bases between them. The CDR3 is CASSWTDYSNQPQHF. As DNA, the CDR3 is TGTGCCAGTAGTTGGACAGATTATAGCAATCAGCCCCAGCATTTT.

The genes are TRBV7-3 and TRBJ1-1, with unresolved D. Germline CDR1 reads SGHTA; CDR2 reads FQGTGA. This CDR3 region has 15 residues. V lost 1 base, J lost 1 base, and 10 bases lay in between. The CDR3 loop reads CASSLSGLQNTEAFF. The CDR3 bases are TGTGCCAGCAGCTTAAGTGGGCTACAGAACACTGAAGCTTTCTTT.

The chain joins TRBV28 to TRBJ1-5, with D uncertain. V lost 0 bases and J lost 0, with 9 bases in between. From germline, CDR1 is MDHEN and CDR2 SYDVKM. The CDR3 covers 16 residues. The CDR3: CASSLWRDSSNQPQHF. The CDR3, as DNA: TGTGCCAGCAGTTTATGGAGGGATAGTAGCAATCAGCCCCAGCATTTT.

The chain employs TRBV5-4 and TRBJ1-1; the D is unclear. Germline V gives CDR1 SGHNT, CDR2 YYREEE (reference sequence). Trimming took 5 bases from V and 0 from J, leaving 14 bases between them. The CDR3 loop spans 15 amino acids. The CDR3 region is CASSFGLVMNTEAFF. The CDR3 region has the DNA TGTGCCAGCAGTTTTGGACTGGTCATGAACACTGAAGCTTTCTTT. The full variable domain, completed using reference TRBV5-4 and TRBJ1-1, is ETGVTQSPTHLIKTRGQQVTLRCSSQSGHNTVSWYQQALGQGPQFIFQYYREEENGRGNFPPRFSGLQFPNYSSELNVNALELDDSALYLCASSFGLVMNTEAFFGQGTRLTVV.

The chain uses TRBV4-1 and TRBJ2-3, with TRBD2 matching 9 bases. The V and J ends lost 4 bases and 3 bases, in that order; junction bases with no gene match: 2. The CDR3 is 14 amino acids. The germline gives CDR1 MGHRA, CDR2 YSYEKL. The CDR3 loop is CASSRGLATDTQYF. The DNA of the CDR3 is TGCGCCAGCAGCCGAGGACTAGCGACAGATACGCAGTATTTT.

The CDR3 loop is CASGLSPYGYTF. CDR3 DNA: TGTGCCAGCGGACTCAGTCCCTATGGCTACACCTTC. The V gene is TRBV2, the J gene TRBJ1-2; D remains unclear. The ends were cut back, 8 bases at V and 4 bases at J, with 11 bases in the middle. This CDR3 contains 12 residues. Germline CDR1 is SNHLY and CDR2 is FYNNEI.

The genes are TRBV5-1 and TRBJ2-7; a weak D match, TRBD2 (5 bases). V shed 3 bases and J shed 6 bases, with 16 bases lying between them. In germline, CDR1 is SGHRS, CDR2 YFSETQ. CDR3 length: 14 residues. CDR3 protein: CASSSRTEVGEQYF. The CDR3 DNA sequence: TGCGCCAGCAGCTCGCGGACGGAGGTGGGCGAGCAGTACTTC.

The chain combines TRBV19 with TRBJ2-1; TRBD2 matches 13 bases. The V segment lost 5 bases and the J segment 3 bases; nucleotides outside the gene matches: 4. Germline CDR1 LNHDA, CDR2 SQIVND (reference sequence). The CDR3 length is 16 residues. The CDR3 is CASSVRLAGGYNEQFF. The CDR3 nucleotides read TGTGCCAGTAGTGTCAGACTAGCGGGAGGCTACAATGAGCAGTTCTTC.